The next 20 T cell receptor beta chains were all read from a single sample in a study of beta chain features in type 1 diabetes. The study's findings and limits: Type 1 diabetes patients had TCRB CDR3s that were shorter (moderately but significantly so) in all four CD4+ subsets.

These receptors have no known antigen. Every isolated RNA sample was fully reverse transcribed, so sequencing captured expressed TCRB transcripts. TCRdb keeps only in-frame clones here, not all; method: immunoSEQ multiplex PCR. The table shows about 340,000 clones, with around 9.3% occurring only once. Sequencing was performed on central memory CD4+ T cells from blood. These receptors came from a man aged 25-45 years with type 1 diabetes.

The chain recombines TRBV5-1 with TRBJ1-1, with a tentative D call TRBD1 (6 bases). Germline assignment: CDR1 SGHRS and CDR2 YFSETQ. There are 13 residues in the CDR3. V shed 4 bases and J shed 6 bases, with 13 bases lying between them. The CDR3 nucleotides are TGCGCCAGCAGCCAAGGACAGCTCCCTGAAGCTTTCTTT. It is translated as CASSQGQLPEAFF. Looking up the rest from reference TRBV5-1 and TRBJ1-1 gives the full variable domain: KAGVTQTPRYLIKTRGQQVTLSCSPISGHRSVSWYQQTPGQGLQFLFEYFSETQRNKGNFPGRFSGRQFSNSRSEMNVSTLELGDSALYLCASSQGQLPEAFFGQGTRLTVV.

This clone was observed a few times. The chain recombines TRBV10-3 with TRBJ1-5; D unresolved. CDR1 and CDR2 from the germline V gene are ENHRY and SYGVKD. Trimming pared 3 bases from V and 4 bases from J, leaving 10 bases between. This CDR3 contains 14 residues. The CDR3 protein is CAISEGRSNQPQHF. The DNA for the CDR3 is TGTGCCATCAGTGAAGGGCGATCAAATCAGCCCCAGCATTTT.

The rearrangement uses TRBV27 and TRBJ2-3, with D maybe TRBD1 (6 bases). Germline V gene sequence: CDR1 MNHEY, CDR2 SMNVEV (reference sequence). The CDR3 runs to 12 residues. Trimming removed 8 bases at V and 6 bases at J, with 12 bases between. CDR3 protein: CASPGTSDTQYF. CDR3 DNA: TGTGCCAGCCCCGGGACATCGGATACGCAGTATTTT.

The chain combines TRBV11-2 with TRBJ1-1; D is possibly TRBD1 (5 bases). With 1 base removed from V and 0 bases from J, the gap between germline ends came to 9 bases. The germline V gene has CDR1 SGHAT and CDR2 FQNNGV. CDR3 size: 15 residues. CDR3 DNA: TGTGCCAGCAGCTTAGGCGGGGGTGTGAACACTGAAGCTTTCTTT. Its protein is CASSLGGGVNTEAFF. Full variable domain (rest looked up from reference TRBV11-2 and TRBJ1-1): EAGVAQSPRYKIIEKRQSVAFWCNPISGHATLYWYQQILGQGPKLLIQFQNNGVVDDSQLPKDRFSAERLKGVDSTLKIQPAKLEDSAVYLCASSLGGGVNTEAFFGQGTRLTVV.

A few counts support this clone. The chain's CDR3 is CASSPDAPGPSGNTIYF. Here the CDR3 DNA reads TGTGCCAGCTCACCCGATGCCCCGGGCCCCTCTGGAAACACCATATATTTT. This chain connects TRBV18 to TRBJ1-3; no clear D. The ends were cut back, 3 bases at V and 0 bases at J, with 15 bases in the middle. The CDR3 contains 17 residues. The germline CDR1 and CDR2 sequences are KGHSH and LQKENI. Full variable domain (remainder filled in from reference TRBV18 and TRBJ1-3): NAGVMQNPRHLVRRRGQEARLRCSPMKGHSHVYWYRQLPEEGLKFMVYLQKENIIDESGMPKERFSAEFPKEGPSILRIQQVVRGDSAAYFCASSPDAPGPSGNTIYFGEGSWLTVV.

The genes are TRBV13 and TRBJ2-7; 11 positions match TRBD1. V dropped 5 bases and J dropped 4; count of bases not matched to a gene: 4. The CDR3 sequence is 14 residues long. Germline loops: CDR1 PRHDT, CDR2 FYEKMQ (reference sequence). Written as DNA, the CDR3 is TGTGCCAGCAGCGTCCGGGACAGGGGGTACGAGCAGTACTTC. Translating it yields CASSVRDRGYEQYF.

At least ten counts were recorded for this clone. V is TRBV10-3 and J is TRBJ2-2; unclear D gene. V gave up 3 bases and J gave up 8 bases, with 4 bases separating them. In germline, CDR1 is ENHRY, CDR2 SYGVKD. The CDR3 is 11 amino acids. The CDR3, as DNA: TGTGCCATCAGTGATCCGGGGGAGCTGTTTTTT. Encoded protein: CAISDPGELFF.

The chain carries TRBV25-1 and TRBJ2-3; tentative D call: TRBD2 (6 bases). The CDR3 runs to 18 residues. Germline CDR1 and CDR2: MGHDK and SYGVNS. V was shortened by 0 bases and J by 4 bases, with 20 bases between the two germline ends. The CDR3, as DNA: TGTGCCAGCAGTGAATATCGGGCCGGGGACTCAAAAGCAGATACGCAGTATTTT. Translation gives CASSEYRAGDSKADTQYF.

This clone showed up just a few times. CDR3 sequence (DNA): TGTGCCAGCAGTGACGACGTGTATGGCTACACCTTC. This sequence encodes CASSDDVYGYTF. V and J are TRBV2 and TRBJ1-2; no clear D gene. Trimming shortened V by 3 bases and J by 5 bases, and 7 bases separated the two germline ends. This CDR3 region has 12 residues. Germline assignment: CDR1 SNHLY and CDR2 FYNNEI.

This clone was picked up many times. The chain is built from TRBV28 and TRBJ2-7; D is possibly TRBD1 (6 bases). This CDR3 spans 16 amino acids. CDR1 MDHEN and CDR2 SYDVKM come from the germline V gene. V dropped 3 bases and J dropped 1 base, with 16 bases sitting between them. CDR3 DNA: TGTGCCAGCAGTTTCGTTTACGGGACACCTTCCTACGAGCAGTACTTC. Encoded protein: CASSFVYGTPSYEQYF.

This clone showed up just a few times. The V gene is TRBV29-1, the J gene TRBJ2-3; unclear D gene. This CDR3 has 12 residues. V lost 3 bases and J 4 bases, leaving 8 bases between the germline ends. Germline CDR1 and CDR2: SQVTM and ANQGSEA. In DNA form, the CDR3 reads TGCAGCGTTGATCCCCCCGCAGATACGCAGTATTTT. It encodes CSVDPPADTQYF.

The CDR3, as DNA: TGTGCCAGCAGTCCGACCATGAACACTGAAGCTTTCTTT. It specifies CASSPTMNTEAFF. V and J are TRBV9 and TRBJ1-1; no firm D call. CDR1 is SGDLS, CDR2 YYNGEE, per germline. V lost 5 bases, J lost 0 bases, and 8 bases lay in between. This CDR3 contains 13 residues.

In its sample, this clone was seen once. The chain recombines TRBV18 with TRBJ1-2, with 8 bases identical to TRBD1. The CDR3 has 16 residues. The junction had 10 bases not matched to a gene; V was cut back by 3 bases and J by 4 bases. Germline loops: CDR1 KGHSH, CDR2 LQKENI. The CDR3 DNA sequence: TGTGCCAGCTCACCCCAGGCACCGGGACAGGCCTATGGCTACACCTTC. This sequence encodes CASSPQAPGQAYGYTF.

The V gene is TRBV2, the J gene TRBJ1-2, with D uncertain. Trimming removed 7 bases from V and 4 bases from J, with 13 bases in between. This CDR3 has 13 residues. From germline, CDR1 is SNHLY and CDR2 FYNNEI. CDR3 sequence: CASIEGHVYGYTF. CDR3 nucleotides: TGTGCCAGCATTGAGGGCCATGTCTATGGCTACACCTTC.

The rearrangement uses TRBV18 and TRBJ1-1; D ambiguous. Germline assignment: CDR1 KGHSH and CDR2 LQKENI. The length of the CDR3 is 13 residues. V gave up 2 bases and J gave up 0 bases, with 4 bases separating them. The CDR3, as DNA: TGTGCCAGCTCACCAGCCTTGAACACTGAAGCTTTCTTT. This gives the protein CASSPALNTEAFF.

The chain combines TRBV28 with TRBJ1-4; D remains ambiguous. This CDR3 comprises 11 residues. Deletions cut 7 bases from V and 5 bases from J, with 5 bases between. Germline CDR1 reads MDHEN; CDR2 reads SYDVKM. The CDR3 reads CASTSNEKLFF. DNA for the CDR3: TGTGCCAGCACCAGCAATGAAAAACTGTTTTTT.

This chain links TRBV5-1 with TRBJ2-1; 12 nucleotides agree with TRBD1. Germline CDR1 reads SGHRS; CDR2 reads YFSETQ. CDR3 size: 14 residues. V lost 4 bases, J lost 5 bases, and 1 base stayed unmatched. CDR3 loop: CASSGTGGHNEQFF. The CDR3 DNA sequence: TGCGCCAGCAGCGGGACAGGGGGCCACAATGAGCAGTTCTTC.

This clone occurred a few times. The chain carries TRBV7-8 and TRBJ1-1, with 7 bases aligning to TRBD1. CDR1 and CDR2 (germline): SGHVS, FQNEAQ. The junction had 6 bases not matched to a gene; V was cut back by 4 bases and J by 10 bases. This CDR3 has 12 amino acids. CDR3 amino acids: CASSSGTARAFF. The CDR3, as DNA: TGTGCCAGCAGCTCGGGGACAGCCAGAGCTTTCTTT. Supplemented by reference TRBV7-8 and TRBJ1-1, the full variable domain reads GAGVSQSPRYKVAKRGQDVALRCDPISGHVSLFWYQQALGQGPEFLTYFQNEAQLDKSGLPSDRFFAERPEGSVSTLKIQRTQQEDSAVYLCASSSGTARAFFGQGTRLTVV.

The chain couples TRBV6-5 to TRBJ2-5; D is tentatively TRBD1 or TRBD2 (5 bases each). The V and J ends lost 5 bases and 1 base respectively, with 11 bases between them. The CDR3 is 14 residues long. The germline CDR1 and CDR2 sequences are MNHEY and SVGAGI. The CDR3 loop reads CASSRTGTQETQYF. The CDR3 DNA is TGTGCCAGCAGTCGGACCGGGACCCAAGAGACCCAGTACTTC.

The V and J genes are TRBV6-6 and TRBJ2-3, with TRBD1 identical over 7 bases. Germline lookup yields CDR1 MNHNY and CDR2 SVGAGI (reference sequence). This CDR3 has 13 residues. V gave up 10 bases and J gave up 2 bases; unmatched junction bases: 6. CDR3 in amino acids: CATTGALTDTQYF. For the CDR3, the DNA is TGTGCCACAACAGGGGCACTCACAGATACGCAGTATTTT.